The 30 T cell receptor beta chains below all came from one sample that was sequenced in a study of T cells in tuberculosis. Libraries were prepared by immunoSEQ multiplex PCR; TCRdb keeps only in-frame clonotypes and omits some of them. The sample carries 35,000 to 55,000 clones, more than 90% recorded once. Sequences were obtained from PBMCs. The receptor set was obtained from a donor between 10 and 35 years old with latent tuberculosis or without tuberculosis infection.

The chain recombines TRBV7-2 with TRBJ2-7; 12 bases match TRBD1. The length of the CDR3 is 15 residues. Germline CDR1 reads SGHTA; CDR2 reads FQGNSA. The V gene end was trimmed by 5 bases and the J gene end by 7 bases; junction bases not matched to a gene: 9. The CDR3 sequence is CASSPGTGGSGEQYF. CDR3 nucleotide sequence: TGTGCCAGCAGCCCGGGGACAGGGGGCTCGGGGGAGCAGTACTTC.

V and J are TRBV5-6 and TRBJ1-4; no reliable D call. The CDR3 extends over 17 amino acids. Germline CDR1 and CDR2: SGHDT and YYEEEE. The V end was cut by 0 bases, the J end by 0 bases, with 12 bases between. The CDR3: CASSLGIDHATNEKLFF. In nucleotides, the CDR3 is TGTGCCAGCAGCTTGGGAATAGATCACGCAACTAATGAAAAACTGTTTTTT.

CDR3 amino acids: CASSFIKTGDGNTEAFF. The CDR3 DNA sequence: TGTGCCAGCAGCTTTATTAAGACAGGGGACGGGAACACTGAAGCTTTCTTT. The chain combines TRBV7-8 with TRBJ1-1; TRBD1 agrees at 8 bases. V was clipped by 3 bases and J by 1 base; unmatched bases: 10. Germline V gene sequence: CDR1 SGHVS, CDR2 FQNEAQ. The CDR3 is 17 amino acids. Drawing the rest from reference TRBV7-8 and TRBJ1-1, the complete variable domain is GAGVSQSPRYKVAKRGQDVALRCDPISGHVSLFWYQQALGQGPEFLTYFQNEAQLDKSGLPSDRFFAERPEGSVSTLKIQRTQQEDSAVYLCASSFIKTGDGNTEAFFGQGTRLTVV.

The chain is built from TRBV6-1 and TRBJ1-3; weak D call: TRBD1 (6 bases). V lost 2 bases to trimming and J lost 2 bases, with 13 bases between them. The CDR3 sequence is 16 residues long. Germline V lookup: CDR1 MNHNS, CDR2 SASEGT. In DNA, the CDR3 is TGTGCCAGCAGTGAAAGCAGGGGAGTAACTGGAAACACCATATATTTT. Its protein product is CASSESRGVTGNTIYF.

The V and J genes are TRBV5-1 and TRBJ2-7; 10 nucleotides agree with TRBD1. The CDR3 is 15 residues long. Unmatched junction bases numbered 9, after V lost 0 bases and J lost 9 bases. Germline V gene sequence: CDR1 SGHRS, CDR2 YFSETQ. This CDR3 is CASSLDGDRGSGQYF. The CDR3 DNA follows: TGCGCCAGCAGCTTGGACGGGGACAGGGGTTCCGGGCAGTACTTC. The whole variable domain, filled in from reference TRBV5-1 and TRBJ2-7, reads KAGVTQTPRYLIKTRGQQVTLSCSPISGHRSVSWYQQTPGQGLQFLFEYFSETQRNKGNFPGRFSGRQFSNSRSEMNVSTLELGDSALYLCASSLDGDRGSGQYFGPGTRLTVT.

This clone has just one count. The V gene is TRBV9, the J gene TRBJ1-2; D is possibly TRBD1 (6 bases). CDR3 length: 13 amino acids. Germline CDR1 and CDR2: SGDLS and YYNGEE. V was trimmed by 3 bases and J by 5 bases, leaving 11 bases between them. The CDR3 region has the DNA TGTGCCAGCAGCGCAGGGACACCTTATGGCTACACCTTC. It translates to CASSAGTPYGYTF.

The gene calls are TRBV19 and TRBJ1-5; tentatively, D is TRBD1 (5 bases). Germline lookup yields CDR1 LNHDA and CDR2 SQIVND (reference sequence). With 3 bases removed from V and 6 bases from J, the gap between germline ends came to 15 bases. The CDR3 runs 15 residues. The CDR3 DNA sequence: TGTGCCAGTAGTATGAGCGGGGCTTATGGTCAGCCCCAGCATTTT. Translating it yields CASSMSGAYGQPQHF.

The CDR3, as DNA: TGTGCCAGCAGTCCCTCCTCTAGCGGGAGGGCCTACAATGAGCAGTTCTTC. Its protein is CASSPSSSGRAYNEQFF. This chain connects TRBV28 to TRBJ2-1; 12 bases align to TRBD2. The V gene end was trimmed by 5 bases and the J gene end by 2 bases; junction bases not matched to a gene: 7. The CDR3 loop spans 17 amino acids. CDR1 and CDR2 from the germline V gene are MDHEN and SYDVKM.

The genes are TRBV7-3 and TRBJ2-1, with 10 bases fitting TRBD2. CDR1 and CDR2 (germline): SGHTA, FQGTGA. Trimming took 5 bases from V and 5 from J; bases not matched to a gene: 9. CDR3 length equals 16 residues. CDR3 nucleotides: TGTGCCAGCAGCCCCCGCGCTAGCGGGGGTAACAATGAGCAGTTCTTC. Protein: CASSPRASGGNNEQFF.

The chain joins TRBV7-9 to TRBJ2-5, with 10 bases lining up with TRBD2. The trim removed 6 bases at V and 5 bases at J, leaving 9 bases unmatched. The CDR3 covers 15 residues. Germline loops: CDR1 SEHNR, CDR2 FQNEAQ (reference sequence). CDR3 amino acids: CASSSLAGVGETQYF. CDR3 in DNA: TGTGCCAGCAGTTCCCTAGCGGGAGTTGGGGAGACCCAGTACTTC. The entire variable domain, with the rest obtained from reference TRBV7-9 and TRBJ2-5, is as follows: DTGVSQNPRHKITKRGQNVTFRCDPISEHNRLYWYRQTLGQGPEFLTYFQNEAQLEKSRLLSDRFSAERPKGSFSTLEIQRTEQGDSAMYLCASSSLAGVGETQYFGPGTRLLVL.

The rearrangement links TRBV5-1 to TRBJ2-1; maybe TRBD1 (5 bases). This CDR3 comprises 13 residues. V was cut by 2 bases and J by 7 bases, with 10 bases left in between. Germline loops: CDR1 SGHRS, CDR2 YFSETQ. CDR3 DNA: TGCGCCAGCAGCTTAAGCAGGGCAAATGAGCAGTTCTTC. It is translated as CASSLSRANEQFF.

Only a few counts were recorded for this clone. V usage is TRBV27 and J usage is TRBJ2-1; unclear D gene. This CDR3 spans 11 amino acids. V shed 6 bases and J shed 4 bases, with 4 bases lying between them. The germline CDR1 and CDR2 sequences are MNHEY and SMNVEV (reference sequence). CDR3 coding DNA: TGTGCCAGCAGCCATTACAATGAGCAGTTCTTC. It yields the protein CASSHYNEQFF.

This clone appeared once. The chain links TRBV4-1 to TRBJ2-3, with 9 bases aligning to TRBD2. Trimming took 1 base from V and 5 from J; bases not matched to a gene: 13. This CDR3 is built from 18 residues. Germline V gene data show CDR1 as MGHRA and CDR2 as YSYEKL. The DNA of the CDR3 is TGCGCCAGCAGCCAAGTACCGGGACTAGCCAACCATCAAGATACGCAGTATTTT. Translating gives CASSQVPGLANHQDTQYF.

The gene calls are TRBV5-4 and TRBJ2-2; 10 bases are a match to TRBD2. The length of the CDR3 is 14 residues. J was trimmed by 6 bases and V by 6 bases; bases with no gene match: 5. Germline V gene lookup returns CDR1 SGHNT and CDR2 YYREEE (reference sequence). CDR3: CASKGLAGAGELFF. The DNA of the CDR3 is TGTGCCAGCAAGGGGCTAGCGGGAGCCGGGGAGCTGTTTTTT. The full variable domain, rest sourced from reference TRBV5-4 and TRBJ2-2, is ETGVTQSPTHLIKTRGQQVTLRCSSQSGHNTVSWYQQALGQGPQFIFQYYREEENGRGNFPPRFSGLQFPNYSSELNVNALELDDSALYLCASKGLAGAGELFFGEGSRLTVL.

CDR3 loop: CASGREGGLYEQYF. CDR3 DNA: TGTGCTAGTGGTCGGGAGGGAGGGCTCTACGAGCAGTACTTC. The rearrangement uses TRBV12-5 and TRBJ2-7, with TRBD2 identical over 8 bases. The length of the CDR3 is 14 residues. The germline CDR1 and CDR2 sequences are LGHNT and FRNRAP. V shed 5 bases and J 3 bases; nucleotides not matched to a gene: 6.

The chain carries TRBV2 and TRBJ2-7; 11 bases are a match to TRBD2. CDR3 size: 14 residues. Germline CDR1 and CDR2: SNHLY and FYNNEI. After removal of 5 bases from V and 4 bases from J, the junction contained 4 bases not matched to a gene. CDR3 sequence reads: CASSLAGGPYEQYF. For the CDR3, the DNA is TGTGCCAGCAGTTTAGCGGGGGGGCCATACGAGCAGTACTTC. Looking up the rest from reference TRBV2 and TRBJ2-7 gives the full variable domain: EPEVTQTPSHQVTQMGQEVILRCVPISNHLYFYWYRQILGQKVEFLVSFYNNEISEKSEIFDDQFSVERPDGSNFTLKIRSTKLEDSAMYFCASSLAGGPYEQYFGPGTRLTVT.

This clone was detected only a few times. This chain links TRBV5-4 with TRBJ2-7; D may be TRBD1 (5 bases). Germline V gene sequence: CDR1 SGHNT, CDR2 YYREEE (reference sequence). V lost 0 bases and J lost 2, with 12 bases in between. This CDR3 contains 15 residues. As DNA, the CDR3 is TGTGCCAGCAGCTTGGGGGCAGGGTCCACCTACGAGCAGTACTTC. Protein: CASSLGAGSTYEQYF.

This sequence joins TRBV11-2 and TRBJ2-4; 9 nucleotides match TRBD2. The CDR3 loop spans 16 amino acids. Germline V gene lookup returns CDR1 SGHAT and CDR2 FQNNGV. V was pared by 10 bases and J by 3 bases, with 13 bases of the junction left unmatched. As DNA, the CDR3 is TGTGCCACACTAATGAGGACTAGCGTAAGCAAAAACATTCAGTACTTC. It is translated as CATLMRTSVSKNIQYF.

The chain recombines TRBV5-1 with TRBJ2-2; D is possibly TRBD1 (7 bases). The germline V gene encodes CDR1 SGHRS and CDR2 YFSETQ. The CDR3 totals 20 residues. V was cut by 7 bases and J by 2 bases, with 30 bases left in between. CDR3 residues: CASATPRGVFEGHNTGELFF. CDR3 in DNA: TGCGCCAGCGCCACCCCCAGGGGGGTATTCGAAGGACATAACACCGGGGAGCTGTTTTTT.

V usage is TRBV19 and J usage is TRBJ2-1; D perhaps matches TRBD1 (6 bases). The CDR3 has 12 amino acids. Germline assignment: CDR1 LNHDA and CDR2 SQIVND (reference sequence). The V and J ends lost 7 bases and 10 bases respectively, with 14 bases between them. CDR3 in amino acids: CASTVDRHEQFF. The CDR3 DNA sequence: TGTGCCAGTACCGTAGACAGGCACGAGCAGTTCTTC.

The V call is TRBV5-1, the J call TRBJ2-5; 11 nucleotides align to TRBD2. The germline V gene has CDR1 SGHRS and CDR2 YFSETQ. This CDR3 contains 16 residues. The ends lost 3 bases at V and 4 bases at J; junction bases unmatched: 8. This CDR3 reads CASSSTSGRGLETQYF. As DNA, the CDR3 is TGCGCCAGCAGCTCCACTAGCGGGAGAGGTTTAGAGACCCAGTACTTC.

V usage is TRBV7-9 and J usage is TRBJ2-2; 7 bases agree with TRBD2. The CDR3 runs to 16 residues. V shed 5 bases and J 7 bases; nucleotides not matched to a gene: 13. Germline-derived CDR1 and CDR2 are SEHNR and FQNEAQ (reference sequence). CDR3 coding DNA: TGTGCCAGCAGCCTCACCGGGCGGGAGTGGTACGGGGAGCTGTTTTTT. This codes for CASSLTGREWYGELFF.

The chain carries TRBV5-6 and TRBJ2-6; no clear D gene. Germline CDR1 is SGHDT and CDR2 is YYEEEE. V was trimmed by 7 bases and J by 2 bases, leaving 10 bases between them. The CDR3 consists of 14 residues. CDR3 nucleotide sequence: TGTGCCAGCGAAGATTCGGCTGGGGCCAACGTCCTGACTTTC. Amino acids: CASEDSAGANVLTF. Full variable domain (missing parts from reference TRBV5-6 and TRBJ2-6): DAGVTQSPTHLIKTRGQQVTLRCSPKSGHDTVSWYQQALGQGPQFIFQYYEEEERQRGNFPDRFSGHQFPNYSSELNVNALLLGDSALYLCASEDSAGANVLTFGAGSRLTVL.

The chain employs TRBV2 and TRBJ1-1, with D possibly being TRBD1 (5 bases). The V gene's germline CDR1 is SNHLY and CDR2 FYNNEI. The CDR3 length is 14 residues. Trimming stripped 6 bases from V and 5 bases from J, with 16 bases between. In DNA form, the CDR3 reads TGTGCCAGCAGCCCGGCCCTGGGGGGTACTGAAGCTTTCTTT. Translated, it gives CASSPALGGTEAFF.

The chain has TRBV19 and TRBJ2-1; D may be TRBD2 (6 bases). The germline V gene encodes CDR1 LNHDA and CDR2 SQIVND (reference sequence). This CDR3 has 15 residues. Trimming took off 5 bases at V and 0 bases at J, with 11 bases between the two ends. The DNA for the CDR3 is TGTGCCAGTAGTCGGGGGATTAGCTCCTACAATGAGCAGTTCTTC. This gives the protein CASSRGISSYNEQFF.

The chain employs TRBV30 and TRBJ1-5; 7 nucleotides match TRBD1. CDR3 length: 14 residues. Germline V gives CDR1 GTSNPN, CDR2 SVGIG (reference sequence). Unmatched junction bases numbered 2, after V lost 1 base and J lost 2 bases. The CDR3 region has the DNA TGTGCCTGGAGTGAAGGACAGGGCAATCAGCCCCAGCATTTT. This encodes CAWSEGQGNQPQHF.

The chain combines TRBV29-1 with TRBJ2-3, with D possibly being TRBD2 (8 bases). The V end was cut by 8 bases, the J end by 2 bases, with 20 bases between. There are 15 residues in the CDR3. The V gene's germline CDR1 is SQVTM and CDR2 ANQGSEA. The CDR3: CSHHGGEGATDTQYF. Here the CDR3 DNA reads TGCAGCCACCACGGGGGGGAGGGGGCCACAGATACGCAGTATTTT.

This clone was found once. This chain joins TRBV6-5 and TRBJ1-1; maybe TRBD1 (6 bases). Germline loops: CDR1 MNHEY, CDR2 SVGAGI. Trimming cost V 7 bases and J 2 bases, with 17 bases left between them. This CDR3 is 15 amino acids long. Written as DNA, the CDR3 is TGTGCCAGCATCATTTACAGGGTGGGAAACACTGAAGCTTTCTTT. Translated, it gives CASIIYRVGNTEAFF.

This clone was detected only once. Here the CDR3 reads CASSSLGQRVGAFF. The CDR3 region has the DNA TGTGCCAGCAGCTCGTTGGGACAGCGCGTGGGAGCTTTCTTT. This chain links TRBV25-1 with TRBJ1-1, with 7 positions matching TRBD1. Germline V gene lookup returns CDR1 MGHDK and CDR2 SYGVNS. Trimming took 6 bases from V and 10 from J; bases not matched to a gene: 14. There are 14 residues in the CDR3.

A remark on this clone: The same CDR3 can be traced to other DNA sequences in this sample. The CDR3 DNA is TGTGCCAGCAGCCCAGTGGGGGGGCTAGACACTGAAGCTTTCTTT. As protein: CASSPVGGLDTEAFF. The chain combines TRBV14 with TRBJ1-1; perhaps TRBD1 as D (6 bases). Trimming pared 4 bases from V and 3 bases from J, leaving 15 bases between. The CDR3 covers 15 residues. CDR1 is SGHDN, CDR2 FVKESK, per germline.